The next 26 T cell receptor beta chains were all read from a single sample in a study of T cells after yellow fever vaccination (dated by TCRdb to the late 2010s). The treatment or condition label, as the study defines it: live attenuated yellow fever vaccine strain. To prepare the library, 5' RACE was applied. TCRdb lists the instrument as Illumina HiSeq 2500. The public reads were reanalyzed by TCRdb: fastp trimming at Q25, MiXCR alignment, in-frame beta chains only. Identical CDR3 protein sequences are pooled into one entry, listed with their most common genes and DNA. Across this sample there are about 110,000 distinct CDR3 sequences, with 8.4% seen only once. The top ten constitute roughly 27% of the sample. The sample consisted of CD8+ T cells sorted from PBMCs, taken 45 days after the yellow fever booster vaccination. The origin of the receptors is a man aged 30 to 45 who received the YFV17D yellow fever vaccine.

This clonotype has only a few counts. The chain carries TRBV12-3 or TRBV12-4 and TRBJ2-3; D ambiguous. The V gene lost 4 bases and the J gene lost 2 bases, with 7 bases spanning the gap. CDR3 size: 13 residues. The CDR3, as DNA: TGTGCCAGCAGTTGGTACACCACAGATACGCAGTATTTT. Its protein is CASSWYTTDTQYF.

This clonotype appeared a few times. This chain uses TRBV7-2 with TRBJ2-5; TRBD2 matches at 10 bases. V trimming: 1 base; J trimming: 5 bases; junction bases outside the gene matches: 4. The CDR3 sequence is 15 residues long. Germline V lookup: CDR1 SGHTA, CDR2 FQGNSA. DNA of the CDR3: TGTGCCAGCAGCTTAGAACCTAGCGGGAGTGAGACCCAGTACTTC. The encoded protein is CASSLEPSGSETQYF.

This clonotype has a count of ten or more. The rearrangement uses TRBV29-1 and TRBJ2-3; 10 bases line up with TRBD2. The J segment lost 0 bases and the V segment lost 7 bases, leaving 4 bases of the junction unmatched. Germline V gene sequence: CDR1 SQVTM, CDR2 ANQGSEA. The CDR3 extends over 14 amino acids. CDR3 sequence: CSALAGGSTDTQYF. The DNA of the CDR3 is TGCAGCGCATTAGCGGGGGGAAGCACAGATACGCAGTATTTT.

There are many counts of this clonotype. V and J are TRBV27 and TRBJ2-2; D is ambiguous. Germline CDR1 and CDR2: MNHEY and SMNVEV (reference sequence). The CDR3 spans 12 residues. Trimming removed 5 bases from V and 3 bases from J, with 4 bases in between. Here the CDR3 DNA reads TGTGCCAGCAGTCCCTACACCGGGGAGCTGTTTTTT. Protein: CASSPYTGELFF.

Many counts were recorded for this clonotype. The rearrangement links TRBV11-2 to TRBJ2-5; no clear D. Trimming removed 2 bases at V and 3 bases at J, with 7 bases between. CDR1 is SGHAT and CDR2 is FQNNGV in the germline V gene. The length of the CDR3 is 13 residues. CDR3 loop: CASSLYREETQYF. The CDR3 nucleotides are TGTGCCAGCAGCTTATACAGAGAAGAGACCCAGTACTTC.

There are many counts of this clonotype. The J gene is TRBJ2-7, the V gene TRBV6-5; D may be TRBD1 or TRBD2 (5 bases each). Trimming pared 0 bases from V and 3 bases from J, leaving 15 bases between. Germline loops: CDR1 MNHEY, CDR2 SVGAGI. The CDR3 is 16 amino acids. This CDR3 is CASSYSAGTAYYEQYF. CDR3 nucleotide sequence: TGTGCCAGCAGTTACTCTGCCGGGACGGCATACTACGAGCAGTACTTC.

The V and J genes are TRBV14 and TRBJ2-7; D is uncertain. The germline V and J ends were trimmed by 3 bases and 2 bases, with 5 bases remaining between them. CDR1 SGHDN and CDR2 FVKESK come from the germline V gene. The CDR3 is 12 amino acids. The CDR3 here is CASSHVAYEQYF. The CDR3 nucleotides read TGTGCCAGCAGCCACGTCGCCTACGAGCAGTACTTC. The full variable domain, its missing parts supplied by reference TRBV14 and TRBJ2-7, is EAGVTQFPSHSVIEKGQTVTLRCDPISGHDNLYWYRRVMGKEIKFLLHFVKESKQDESGMPNNRFLAERTGGTYSTLKVQPAELEDSGVYFCASSHVAYEQYFGPGTRLTVT.

This clonotype was seen repeatedly, ten times or more. The rearrangement joins TRBV5-1 to TRBJ2-2, with no clear D. The CDR3 sequence is 16 residues long. Germline V CDR1 and CDR2: SGHRS, YFSETQ. Deletions cut 0 bases from V and 0 bases from J, with 9 bases between. The CDR3 is CASSLVGLTNTGELFF. As DNA, the CDR3 is TGCGCCAGCAGCTTGGTCGGGCTTACGAACACCGGGGAGCTGTTTTTT.

The chain uses TRBV29-1 and TRBJ2-3; D unresolved. The CDR3 totals 11 residues. Between the trimmed V and J ends, which lost 7 bases and 5 bases, there was a span of 10 bases. Germline V gives CDR1 SQVTM, CDR2 ANQGSEA. CDR3 nucleotide sequence: TGCAGCGCCGACCTGGGAGATACGCAGTATTTT. Encoded protein: CSADLGDTQYF.

This clonotype was counted many times. CDR3: CASSLPSRTDTQYF. CDR3 bases: TGTGCCAGCAGCCTGCCATCCCGCACAGATACGCAGTATTTT. The chain joins TRBV12-3 or TRBV12-4 to TRBJ2-3; D is uncertain. The CDR3 is 14 residues long. The V end was cut by 6 bases, the J end by 1 base, with 11 bases between.

As concerns this clonotype: This may come from a read error, since a much larger clone is one base off. This sequence joins TRBV7-8 and TRBJ2-5; D is uncertain. CDR3 size: 15 residues. The germline V gene encodes CDR1 SGHVS and CDR2 FQNEAQ. V gave up 8 bases and J gave up 4 bases, with 20 bases separating them. The CDR3 here is CASARGDSPPETQYF. Here the CDR3 DNA reads TGTGCCAGCGCCCGAGGAGATAGCCCACCAGAGACCCAGTACTTC.

This clonotype was found many times. The chain couples TRBV5-1 to TRBJ2-3; 8 nucleotides line up with TRBD2. The junction had 6 bases not matched to a gene; V was cut back by 1 base and J by 5 bases. CDR3 length equals 15 residues. Germline assignment: CDR1 SGHRS and CDR2 YFSETQ. CDR3 sequence: CASSLHGRAGDTQYF. The CDR3 nucleotides are TGCGCCAGCAGCTTGCACGGGAGGGCCGGAGATACGCAGTATTTT.

This clonotype was seen more than once but under ten times. The chain is built from TRBV15 and TRBJ2-1; D is tentatively TRBD1 or TRBD2 (5 bases each). Germline V gene lookup returns CDR1 LNHNV and CDR2 YYDKDF (reference sequence). The CDR3 has 14 residues. Between the trimmed V and J ends, which lost 5 bases and 3 bases, there was a span of 11 bases. CDR3 DNA sequence: TGTGCCACCAGCGGGGCACTAGTCTACAATGAGCAGTTCTTC. Protein sequence: CATSGALVYNEQFF.

This clonotype was found a few times. The V call is TRBV27, the J call TRBJ2-1, with 8 bases fitting TRBD2. Germline V gives CDR1 MNHEY, CDR2 SMNVEV (reference sequence). V gave up 2 bases and J gave up 2 bases; unmatched junction bases: 2. The CDR3 runs 15 residues. CDR3 amino acids: CASSLTGGAYNEQFF. CDR3 DNA sequence: TGTGCCAGCAGTTTAACGGGAGGGGCCTACAATGAGCAGTTCTTC.

Ten or more counts support this clonotype. V gene TRBV5-1 combines with J gene TRBJ2-1, with TRBD2 matching over 10 bases. The CDR3 has 14 residues. V shed 1 base and J 8 bases; nucleotides not matched to a gene: 3. The germline CDR1 and CDR2 sequences are SGHRS and YFSETQ. The CDR3 is CASSLTSGAYEQFF. CDR3 coding DNA: TGCGCCAGCAGCTTGACTAGCGGGGCTTATGAGCAGTTCTTC.

The table lists this clonotype with a few counts. For the CDR3, the DNA is TGTGCCAGCAGTACCGGGCGATCCTACGAGCAGTACTTC. Amino acids: CASSTGRSYEQYF. The rearrangement joins TRBV6-1 to TRBJ2-7; D is ambiguous. The CDR3 is made up of 13 amino acids. CDR1 and CDR2 from the germline V gene are MNHNS and SASEGT. V was shortened by 5 bases and J by 1 base, with 9 bases between the two germline ends.

In this sample, this clonotype turned up many times. V gene TRBV11-2 combines with J gene TRBJ2-7; no definite D call. The CDR3 sequence is 15 residues long. The germline V gene has CDR1 SGHAT and CDR2 FQNNGV. The V gene lost 1 base and the J gene lost 0 bases, with 10 bases spanning the gap. This CDR3 reads CASSLVVTNSYEQYF. DNA of the CDR3: TGTGCCAGCAGCTTAGTGGTGACCAACTCCTACGAGCAGTACTTC. The whole variable domain, filled in from reference TRBV11-2 and TRBJ2-7, reads EAGVAQSPRYKIIEKRQSVAFWCNPISGHATLYWYQQILGQGPKLLIQFQNNGVVDDSQLPKDRFSAERLKGVDSTLKIQPAKLEDSAVYLCASSLVVTNSYEQYFGPGTRLTVT.

As for this clonotype: The junction differs from germline at one of its ends, possibly a read error. The rearrangement uses TRBV9 and TRBJ2-7, with D possibly matching TRBD1 (6 bases). Germline V gene sequence: CDR1 SGDLS, CDR2 YYNGEE. This CDR3 has 15 residues. CDR3 in DNA: TGTGCCAGCAGCGTAGCCGGGACAAATAGATACGAGCACTACTTC. This gives the protein CASSVAGTNRYEHYF.

The J gene is TRBJ2-7, the V gene TRBV4-3; D uncertain. The CDR3 spans 13 residues. Deletions cut 0 bases from V and 3 bases from J, with 6 bases between. From germline, CDR1 is LGHNA and CDR2 YSLEER. In DNA, the CDR3 is TGCGCCAGCAGCCAAGATAGGAACTACGAGCAGTACTTC. The encoded protein is CASSQDRNYEQYF.

Turning to this clonotype: A much larger clone is a single base away; this may be a read error. V is TRBV6-5 and J is TRBJ2-3; no firm D call. This CDR3 region has 11 residues. The germline V gene has CDR1 MNHEY and CDR2 SVGAGI. The CDR3 region is CAGSYSTQQYF. The CDR3 bases are TGTGCCGGCAGTTACTCGACCCAGCAGTATTTT.

This clonotype was picked up many times. The V and J genes are TRBV12-3 or TRBV12-4 and TRBJ2-7; the D gene is possibly TRBD2 (6 bases). The CDR3 extends over 15 amino acids. V was pared by 3 bases and J by 1 base, with 13 bases between. The CDR3 loop reads CASSFLSGWSYEQYF. The CDR3 nucleotides are TGTGCCAGCAGTTTTCTAAGCGGGTGGTCCTACGAGCAGTACTTC.

The chain is built from TRBV30 and TRBJ2-2; tentative D call: TRBD2 (5 bases). V was clipped by 1 base and J by 3 bases, with 12 bases between them. CDR3 length: 15 amino acids. Germline V gene data show CDR1 as GTSNPN and CDR2 as SVGIG (reference sequence). The CDR3 coding sequence is TGTGCCTGGAGTGACCCGGAAGCGGACACCGGGGAGCTGTTTTTT. This translates into CAWSDPEADTGELFF.

This clonotype was counted a few times. The chain has TRBV20-1 and TRBJ2-1; D possibly corresponds to TRBD2 (5 bases). The CDR3 extends over 17 amino acids. The germline V gene has CDR1 DFQATT and CDR2 SNEGSKA (reference sequence). The ends were cut back, 3 bases at V and 0 bases at J, with 18 bases in the middle. The CDR3 here is CSASEIGSAASYNEQFF. Here the CDR3 DNA reads TGCAGTGCTAGCGAGATTGGGAGCGCCGCCTCCTACAATGAGCAGTTCTTC.

This clonotype was recorded at least ten times. The chain joins TRBV6-5 to TRBJ2-3, with TRBD2 identical over 9 bases. V shed 2 bases and J 7 bases; nucleotides not matched to a gene: 4. The CDR3 has 14 residues. The V gene's germline CDR1 is MNHEY and CDR2 SVGAGI. DNA for the CDR3: TGTGCCAGCAGTTACGCGGGAGGGCCCTATACGCAGTATTTT. Residues: CASSYAGGPYTQYF.

This clonotype has ten or more counts. J is TRBJ2-3 and V is TRBV5-1; a weak D match, TRBD2 (5 bases). There are 15 residues in the CDR3. Germline V gene data show CDR1 as SGHRS and CDR2 as YFSETQ. Trimming cost V 1 base and J 2 bases, with 11 bases left between them. The CDR3 bases are TGCGCCAGCAGCTTGTATTCCGGGGACACAGATACGCAGTATTTT. This translates into CASSLYSGDTDTQYF. The variable domain in full, with the rest retrieved from reference TRBV5-1 and TRBJ2-3, is KAGVTQTPRYLIKTRGQQVTLSCSPISGHRSVSWYQQTPGQGLQFLFEYFSETQRNKGNFPGRFSGRQFSNSRSEMNVSTLELGDSALYLCASSLYSGDTDTQYFGPGTRLTVL.

This clonotype has ten or more counts. The chain joins TRBV20-1 to TRBJ2-2, with 7 bases fitting TRBD2. The CDR3 contains 13 residues. V lost 4 bases to trimming and J lost 3 bases; unmatched junction nucleotides: 2. Germline CDR1 is DFQATT and CDR2 is SNEGSKA (reference sequence). The CDR3 reads CSAIREDTGELFF. In DNA form, the CDR3 reads TGCAGTGCTATTCGGGAGGACACCGGGGAGCTGTTTTTT.